Below are 13 T cell receptor beta chains sequenced from a single sample in a study of CD8+ T cells in alopecia areata. After isolation, RNA underwent reverse transcription to generate cDNA as the sequencing template. Clones were sequenced by immunoSEQ multiplex PCR, and TCRdb holds only the in-frame ones, with some missing. The table has around 180,000 clones, approximately 57% seen once. Specified treatment: oral pan-JAK inhibitor, 5-10 mg twice daily. Sequencing was performed on CD4+ T cells sorted from blood, taken at week 24, from a patient treated with tofacitinib. The receptors originated from a human donor with alopecia areata.

The rearrangement uses TRBV2 and TRBJ2-7; 8 bases map to TRBD1. This CDR3 contains 19 residues. The V gene end was trimmed by 8 bases and the J gene end by 0 bases; junction bases not matched to a gene: 21. The germline V gene encodes CDR1 SNHLY and CDR2 FYNNEI. CDR3 coding DNA: TGTGCCAGCGCCCTGGGACAGGCCGTTTCTACTCGAAGCTCCTACGAGCAGTACTTC. This sequence encodes CASALGQAVSTRSSYEQYF.

V is TRBV7-6 and J is TRBJ2-5; D is undetermined. This CDR3 is 13 amino acids long. The germline V gene has CDR1 SGHVS and CDR2 FNYEAQ. Trimming took off 3 bases at V and 5 bases at J, with 10 bases between the two ends. CDR3 residues: CASSLVLPETQYF. CDR3 nucleotides: TGTGCCAGCAGCTTGGTGCTACCGGAGACCCAGTACTTC.

The table lists this clone with a few counts. The chain recombines TRBV29-1 with TRBJ2-5; D gene ambiguous. Germline V gene sequence: CDR1 SQVTM, CDR2 ANQGSEA. The germline V and J ends were trimmed by 3 bases and 5 bases, with 16 bases remaining between them. This CDR3 comprises 14 residues. The CDR3 protein is CSVDPPNPWETQYF. In DNA form, the CDR3 reads TGCAGCGTTGACCCCCCCAACCCCTGGGAGACCCAGTACTTC.

The rearrangement uses TRBV2 and TRBJ1-4; unclear D gene. CDR1 and CDR2 from the germline V gene are SNHLY and FYNNEI. The CDR3 contains 13 residues. Trimming took off 4 bases at V and 8 bases at J, with 11 bases between the two ends. The CDR3 region is CASSGGGVEKLFF. CDR3 in DNA: TGTGCCAGCAGTGGAGGTGGGGTGGAAAAACTGTTTTTT.

The chain has TRBV6-5 and TRBJ2-7, with TRBD1 matching 9 bases. Germline lookup yields CDR1 MNHEY and CDR2 SVGAGI. The CDR3 sequence is 13 residues long. J lost 5 bases, V lost 4 bases, and 3 bases had no gene match. DNA of the CDR3: TGTGCCAGCAGTTCGGGACAGGGCCACGAGCAGTACTTC. This codes for CASSSGQGHEQYF.

The CDR3 sequence is CASSLQGGDTEAFF. For the CDR3, the DNA is TGTGCCAGCAGTTTACAGGGCGGGGACACTGAAGCTTTCTTT. V gene TRBV27 combines with J gene TRBJ1-1, with D possibly matching TRBD1 (5 bases). In germline, CDR1 is MNHEY, CDR2 SMNVEV (reference sequence). V was trimmed by 2 bases and J by 3 bases, leaving 10 bases between them. The CDR3 is made up of 14 amino acids.

The chain is built from TRBV10-2 and TRBJ2-1; TRBD1 aligns across 10 bases. The J segment lost 6 bases and the V segment lost 8 bases, leaving 4 bases of the junction unmatched. CDR1 is WSHSY and CDR2 is SAAADI in the germline V gene. This CDR3 spans 13 amino acids. This CDR3 reads CASSRQGANEQFF. Written as DNA, the CDR3 is TGCGCCAGCTCCCGACAGGGGGCCAATGAGCAGTTCTTC.

This rearrangement joins TRBV29-1 to TRBJ1-2; 11 bases fit TRBD1. Germline loops: CDR1 SQVTM, CDR2 ANQGSEA. This CDR3 comprises 14 residues. Losses at the gene ends were 7 bases for V and 6 bases for J; bases not matched to a gene: 10. CDR3 sequence (DNA): TGCAGCGCCGCGCAGAAGGGACAGGGGGATGGCTACACCTTC. This sequence encodes CSAAQKGQGDGYTF.

This clone was recorded many times. The V call is TRBV5-1, the J call TRBJ2-6; D is unclear. Germline CDR1 SGHRS, CDR2 YFSETQ. Trimming removed 0 bases at V and 2 bases at J, with 12 bases between. The CDR3 runs 17 residues. Here the CDR3 DNA reads TGCGCCAGCAGCTTGGGCCCAGTCAAGGCTGGGGCCAACGTCCTGACTTTC. This gives the protein CASSLGPVKAGANVLTF.

V is TRBV29-1 and J is TRBJ2-1; 7 positions match TRBD2. Trimming removed 5 bases from V and 6 bases from J; junction bases left unmatched: 10. Germline V gene data show CDR1 as SQVTM and CDR2 as ANQGSEA. The CDR3 sequence is 14 residues long. The CDR3 DNA reads as TGCAGCGTTCCCTCGGGACTAAATGTCAATGAGCAGTTCTTC. This gives the protein CSVPSGLNVNEQFF.

The CDR3: CASSPRSGQNSPLHF. The CDR3 coding sequence is TGCGCCAGCAGCCCGAGGTCAGGGCAAAATTCACCCCTCCACTTT. The chain joins TRBV5-1 to TRBJ1-6; D is possibly TRBD1 (5 bases). V dropped 4 bases and J dropped 7 bases, with 15 bases sitting between them. Germline V CDR1 and CDR2: SGHRS, YFSETQ. This CDR3 contains 15 residues. Variable domain in full (rest from reference TRBV5-1 and TRBJ1-6): KAGVTQTPRYLIKTRGQQVTLSCSPISGHRSVSWYQQTPGQGLQFLFEYFSETQRNKGNFPGRFSGRQFSNSRSEMNVSTLELGDSALYLCASSPRSGQNSPLHFGNGTRLTVT.

The rearrangement joins TRBV5-1 to TRBJ2-3; D may be TRBD2 (5 bases). The CDR3 extends over 16 amino acids. V lost 2 bases, J lost 0 bases, and 13 bases lay in between. The germline V gene has CDR1 SGHRS and CDR2 YFSETQ. CDR3 in amino acids: CASSLLDTASTDTQYF. CDR3 nucleotides: TGCGCCAGCAGCTTACTAGACACGGCTAGCACAGATACGCAGTATTTT.

For this clone: A read error may be the cause here, since a much bigger clone is one base away. This sequence joins TRBV5-6 and TRBJ2-3; no definite D call. The germline V and J ends were trimmed by 4 bases and 0 bases, with 3 bases remaining between them. Germline V gene sequence: CDR1 SGHDT, CDR2 YYEEEE. CDR3 length equals 12 residues. The CDR3 sequence: CASSPSTDTQYF. The CDR3 DNA sequence: TGTGCCAGCAGCCCTAGCACAGATACGCAGTATTTT.